The 28 T cell receptor beta chains below were found in one sample sequenced in a study of cytomegalovirus exposure and HLA in healthy donors. The study ran its PCR with 60 Vbeta and 13 Jbeta primers. The table came from immunoSEQ multiplex PCR; TCRdb's copy has only in-frame clones and leaves some out. The sample holds fewer than 100,000 clones. The material sequenced was PBMCs. The receptors were sampled from a man in his fifties or sixties in good health and CMV-seronegative.

The chain has TRBV28 and TRBJ1-2; D gene uncertain. In germline, CDR1 is MDHEN, CDR2 SYDVKM. V lost 2 bases and J 0 bases, leaving 10 bases between the germline ends. CDR3 length: 15 residues. CDR3 nucleotides: TGTGCCAGCAGTTTAATCGGGGTCGCTAACTATGGCTACACCTTC. It translates to CASSLIGVANYGYTF.

The V call is TRBV6-1, the J call TRBJ2-5; D not certain. Germline CDR1 is MNHNS and CDR2 is SASEGT. The length of the CDR3 is 11 residues. Trimming took 8 bases from V and 11 from J, leaving 15 bases between them. CDR3 DNA: TGTGCCAGCCGGTTCGATTCTGAGCAGTACTTC. Its protein product is CASRFDSEQYF.

The chain has TRBV19 and TRBJ2-3, with 11 bases aligning to TRBD2. Germline trimming cut 6 bases from V and 0 bases from J; bases unmatched to any gene: 14. The CDR3 is made up of 19 amino acids. Germline values: CDR1 LNHDA, CDR2 SQIVND (reference sequence). The CDR3 here is CASSREGRRTSGSTDTQYF. The DNA for the CDR3 is TGTGCCAGTAGCCGAGAGGGCCGACGGACTAGCGGGAGCACAGATACGCAGTATTTT.

The rearrangement links TRBV7-2 to TRBJ1-2; 7 bases fit TRBD1. V was pared by 2 bases and J by 8 bases, with 14 bases of the junction left unmatched. Germline CDR1 SGHTA, CDR2 FQGNSA. The CDR3 extends over 16 amino acids. The CDR3 is CASSLNQPGQARGYTF. The CDR3 DNA reads as TGTGCCAGCAGCTTAAACCAACCCGGACAGGCCCGGGGCTACACCTTC.

The V and J genes are TRBV9 and TRBJ2-1; 8 bases match TRBD1. With 3 bases clipped from V and 8 bases from J, the junction kept 13 bases outside the gene matches. The germline CDR1 and CDR2 sequences are SGDLS and YYNGEE. The CDR3 has 16 amino acids. Written as DNA, the CDR3 is TGTGCCAGCAGCGAGGGGACAGGTGGGGTTTTCGATGAGCAGTTCTTC. Translated: CASSEGTGGVFDEQFF. The entire variable domain, with the rest obtained from reference TRBV9 and TRBJ2-1, is as follows: DSGVTQTPKHLITATGQRVTLRCSPRSGDLSVYWYQQSLDQGLQFLIQYYNGEERAKGNILERFSAQQFPDLHSELNLSSLELGDSALYFCASSEGTGGVFDEQFFGPGTRLTVL.

In regard to this clone: At the DNA level, this CDR3 is encoded by other sequences in the same sample as well. This chain joins TRBV27 and TRBJ2-1; 11 nucleotides line up with TRBD2. The CDR3 consists of 15 residues. Trimming removed 5 bases from V and 3 bases from J; junction bases left unmatched: 3. Germline loops: CDR1 MNHEY, CDR2 SMNVEV (reference sequence). In DNA form, the CDR3 reads TGTGCCAGCAGTCCCGGGACTAGCGGCTACAATGAGCAGTTCTTC. Its protein product is CASSPGTSGYNEQFF.

This chain joins TRBV7-2 and TRBJ2-2; D may be TRBD1 (7 bases). Deletions cut 5 bases from V and 3 bases from J, with 16 bases between. This CDR3 region has 16 residues. CDR1 SGHTA and CDR2 FQGNSA come from the germline V gene. The chain's CDR3 is CASSPRQGGYTGELFF. The CDR3 DNA sequence: TGTGCCAGCAGCCCGAGACAGGGAGGATACACCGGGGAGCTGTTTTTT.

A remark on this clone: Other nucleotide sequences in the sample specify the same CDR3. The chain recombines TRBV5-6 with TRBJ1-5; TRBD1 is a possible D gene (6 bases). Germline V CDR1 and CDR2: SGHDT, YYEEEE. The CDR3 contains 13 residues. V was trimmed by 2 bases and J by 6 bases, leaving 9 bases between them. CDR3 in DNA: TGTGCCAGCAGCTTAGGGGGGGGTCAGCCCCAGCATTTT. It translates to CASSLGGGQPQHF.

The V call is TRBV7-2, the J call TRBJ1-2; tentative D call: TRBD1 (6 bases). CDR1 and CDR2 from the germline V gene are SGHTA and FQGNSA. The length of the CDR3 is 14 residues. Trimming removed 6 bases from V and 0 bases from J, with 11 bases in between. The chain's CDR3 is CASSRTVTNYGYTF. The CDR3 DNA reads TGTGCCAGCAGTAGGACAGTTACTAACTATGGCTACACCTTC.

The chain uses TRBV5-5 and TRBJ2-7; D not resolved. Germline V CDR1 and CDR2: SGHKS, YYEKEE (reference sequence). The CDR3 totals 16 residues. Between the trimmed V and J ends, which lost 0 bases and 2 bases, there was a span of 15 bases. CDR3: CASSLGLGRIAYEQYF. The CDR3 nucleotides read TGTGCCAGCAGCTTGGGATTGGGCAGGATTGCCTACGAGCAGTACTTC.

The chain carries TRBV4-1 and TRBJ2-1; 7 bases align to TRBD2. The V segment lost 1 base and the J segment 4 bases; nucleotides outside the gene matches: 7. The CDR3 has 16 amino acids. Germline CDR1 MGHRA, CDR2 YSYEKL. CDR3 sequence reads: CASSQVGGSQYNEQFF. CDR3 in DNA: TGCGCCAGCAGCCAAGTCGGGGGGAGCCAGTACAATGAGCAGTTCTTC.

The chain combines TRBV6-5 with TRBJ1-1; D might be TRBD1 (5 bases). The germline CDR1 and CDR2 sequences are MNHEY and SVGAGI. V lost 0 bases, J lost 0 bases, and 8 bases lay in between. This CDR3 has 15 residues. In nucleotides, the CDR3 is TGTGCCAGCAGTTACTCGGACACGGTGAACACTGAAGCTTTCTTT. This encodes CASSYSDTVNTEAFF.

V gene TRBV19 combines with J gene TRBJ2-7; 7 bases line up with TRBD2. Looked up from germline, CDR1 is LNHDA and CDR2 is SQIVND (reference sequence). The CDR3 runs 15 residues. V lost 3 bases to trimming and J lost 0 bases; unmatched junction nucleotides: 5. The CDR3 loop is CASSIGAGNSYEQYF. As DNA, the CDR3 is TGTGCCAGTAGTATCGGAGCGGGGAACTCCTACGAGCAGTACTTC. The variable domain in full, completed from reference TRBV19 and TRBJ2-7, reads DGGITQSPKYLFRKEGQNVTLSCEQNLNHDAMYWYRQDPGQGLRLIYYSQIVNDFQKGDIAEGYSVSREKKESFPLTVTSAQKNPTAFYLCASSIGAGNSYEQYFGPGTRLTVT.

This chain joins TRBV27 and TRBJ1-2, with D tentatively TRBD1 (6 bases). The CDR3 loop spans 15 amino acids. Germline CDR1 is MNHEY and CDR2 is SMNVEV (reference sequence). The V end was cut by 2 bases, the J end by 4 bases, with 14 bases between. The CDR3 loop reads CASSLQGQNTYGYTF. The CDR3 nucleotides read TGTGCCAGCAGTTTACAAGGACAGAACACCTATGGCTACACCTTC.

CDR3 bases: TGTGCCAGCAGCATACAGCCTTATGGCTACACCTTC. This sequence encodes CASSIQPYGYTF. The genes are TRBV9 and TRBJ1-2, with D unresolved. This CDR3 spans 12 amino acids. CDR1 SGDLS and CDR2 YYNGEE come from the germline V gene. V dropped 4 bases and J dropped 5 bases, with 9 bases sitting between them.

This chain joins TRBV7-3 and TRBJ2-2; 8 positions match TRBD1. The V gene's germline CDR1 is SGHTA and CDR2 FQGTGA. The CDR3 is 15 residues long. Unmatched junction bases numbered 2, after V lost 5 bases and J lost 0 bases. CDR3 in amino acids: CASSDRGTNTGELFF. The DNA for the CDR3 is TGTGCCAGCAGCGACAGGGGAACGAACACCGGGGAGCTGTTTTTT.

The chain recombines TRBV7-8 with TRBJ1-5, with D perhaps TRBD1 (5 bases). Germline CDR1 and CDR2: SGHVS and FQNEAQ. The CDR3 runs to 16 residues. V was pared by 5 bases and J by 5 bases, with 19 bases between. In DNA form, the CDR3 reads TGTGCCAGCAGCCGATTTGGGCAGGGAAACTATCAGCCCCAGCATTTT. Translating it yields CASSRFGQGNYQPQHF.

This chain joins TRBV30 and TRBJ1-1, with 7 bases identical to TRBD1. V lost 2 bases to trimming and J lost 1 base; unmatched junction nucleotides: 4. The CDR3 consists of 14 residues. CDR1 and CDR2 (germline): GTSNPN, SVGIG (reference sequence). The CDR3 loop reads CAWSLRQGNTEAFF. The CDR3 nucleotides read TGTGCCTGGAGTCTCCGACAGGGGAACACTGAAGCTTTCTTT.

The chain employs TRBV23-1 and TRBJ1-4; D gene uncertain. TRBV23-1 is labeled an ORF, and its function is uncertain. Trimming removed 0 bases at V and 4 bases at J, with 9 bases between. The length of the CDR3 is 15 residues. CDR3 coding DNA: TGCGCCAGCAGTCAATCGTGGCAGATTAATGAAAAACTGTTTTTT. This sequence encodes CASSQSWQINEKLFF.

This chain uses TRBV18 with TRBJ2-7; TRBD1 matches at 8 bases. The ends lost 1 base at V and 2 bases at J; junction bases unmatched: 4. Germline loops: CDR1 KGHSH, CDR2 LQKENI. The CDR3 length is 15 residues. CDR3 bases: TGTGCCAGCTCACCACAGGGGACAGGCCCCTACGAGCAGTACTTC. Its protein is CASSPQGTGPYEQYF. Variable domain in full (rest from reference TRBV18 and TRBJ2-7): NAGVMQNPRHLVRRRGQEARLRCSPMKGHSHVYWYRQLPEEGLKFMVYLQKENIIDESGMPKERFSAEFPKEGPSILRIQQVVRGDSAAYFCASSPQGTGPYEQYFGPGTRLTVT.

The chain joins TRBV7-9 to TRBJ2-1; TRBD1 aligns across 9 bases. The CDR3 covers 15 residues. J gave up 5 bases and V 5 bases, and 7 bases lay outside the gene matches. Germline values: CDR1 SEHNR, CDR2 FQNEAQ (reference sequence). CDR3 sequence reads: CASSRRGTGNNEQFF. DNA for the CDR3: TGTGCCAGCAGCCGCCGCGGGACAGGGAACAATGAGCAGTTCTTC.

The rearrangement joins TRBV6-6 to TRBJ1-4, with D perhaps matching TRBD1 (6 bases). This CDR3 region has 13 residues. Germline lookup yields CDR1 MNHNY and CDR2 SVGAGI (reference sequence). V was shortened by 4 bases and J by 7 bases, with 10 bases between the two germline ends. This CDR3 is CASSSGGREKLFF. DNA of the CDR3: TGTGCCAGCAGTTCGGGGGGGCGTGAAAAACTGTTTTTT.

The chain couples TRBV18 to TRBJ2-7; D remains ambiguous. V lost 2 bases and J lost 0, with 8 bases in between. Germline V CDR1 and CDR2: KGHSH, LQKENI. This CDR3 comprises 14 residues. The CDR3 DNA sequence: TGTGCCAGCTCACCATCTACAGACTCCTACGAGCAGTACTTC. This sequence encodes CASSPSTDSYEQYF.

The rearrangement uses TRBV18 and TRBJ1-2, with TRBD1 matching over 7 bases. Trimming cost V 3 bases and J 4 bases; bases outside gene matches: 5. The CDR3 sequence is 14 residues long. CDR1 and CDR2 (germline): KGHSH, LQKENI. As DNA, the CDR3 is TGTGCCAGCTCACCCGAGGACAGGACCTATGGCTACACCTTC. Translated: CASSPEDRTYGYTF.

The chain uses TRBV7-8 and TRBJ1-2; 9 nucleotides match TRBD1. Germline V gives CDR1 SGHVS, CDR2 FQNEAQ. The CDR3 covers 13 residues. Trimming at V came to 1 base and at J to 8 bases, leaving 2 bases not matched to a gene. CDR3 nucleotide sequence: TGTGCCAGCAGCTTAGGGACAGGGGAAGGCTACACCTTC. Translating gives CASSLGTGEGYTF.

The CDR3 protein is CASSTTPTNTEAFF. The DNA for the CDR3 is TGTGCCAGCTCAACTACACCTACTAACACTGAAGCTTTCTTT. This chain connects TRBV18 to TRBJ1-1; D gene ambiguous. The germline CDR1 and CDR2 sequences are KGHSH and LQKENI. Trimming removed 5 bases from V and 2 bases from J, with 12 bases in between. This CDR3 region has 14 residues.

The rearrangement links TRBV27 to TRBJ2-2, with 10 bases lining up with TRBD1. V gave up 6 bases and J gave up 2 bases; unmatched junction bases: 6. Germline V gene lookup returns CDR1 MNHEY and CDR2 SMNVEV (reference sequence). The CDR3 runs 16 residues. The DNA of the CDR3 is TGTGCCAGCAGGGTGGGACAGGGGTCTAACACCGGGGAGCTGTTTTTT. It translates to CASRVGQGSNTGELFF.

This sequence joins TRBV19 and TRBJ1-5; 8 bases fit TRBD1. After removal of 7 bases from V and 6 bases from J, the junction contained 14 bases not matched to a gene. Germline V gives CDR1 LNHDA, CDR2 SQIVND (reference sequence). CDR3 size: 16 residues. The CDR3 DNA reads TGTGCCAGTAATACGGCACCAGGGGGCTTCGGTCAGCCCCAGCATTTT. Encoded protein: CASNTAPGGFGQPQHF. Using reference TRBV19 and TRBJ1-5 for the parts outside the CDR3, the full variable domain is DGGITQSPKYLFRKEGQNVTLSCEQNLNHDAMYWYRQDPGQGLRLIYYSQIVNDFQKGDIAEGYSVSREKKESFPLTVTSAQKNPTAFYLCASNTAPGGFGQPQHFGDGTRLSIL.